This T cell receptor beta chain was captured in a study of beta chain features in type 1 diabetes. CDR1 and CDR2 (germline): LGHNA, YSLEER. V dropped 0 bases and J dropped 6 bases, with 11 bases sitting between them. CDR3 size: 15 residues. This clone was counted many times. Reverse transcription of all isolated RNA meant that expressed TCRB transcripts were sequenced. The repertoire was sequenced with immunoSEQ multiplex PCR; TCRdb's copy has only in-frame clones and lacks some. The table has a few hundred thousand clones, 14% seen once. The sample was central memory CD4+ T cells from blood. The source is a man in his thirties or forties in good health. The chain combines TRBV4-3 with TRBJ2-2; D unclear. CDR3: CASSQDRRRSGELFF. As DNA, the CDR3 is TGCGCCAGCAGCCAAGATCGTAGGCGATCCGGGGAGCTGTTTTTT.